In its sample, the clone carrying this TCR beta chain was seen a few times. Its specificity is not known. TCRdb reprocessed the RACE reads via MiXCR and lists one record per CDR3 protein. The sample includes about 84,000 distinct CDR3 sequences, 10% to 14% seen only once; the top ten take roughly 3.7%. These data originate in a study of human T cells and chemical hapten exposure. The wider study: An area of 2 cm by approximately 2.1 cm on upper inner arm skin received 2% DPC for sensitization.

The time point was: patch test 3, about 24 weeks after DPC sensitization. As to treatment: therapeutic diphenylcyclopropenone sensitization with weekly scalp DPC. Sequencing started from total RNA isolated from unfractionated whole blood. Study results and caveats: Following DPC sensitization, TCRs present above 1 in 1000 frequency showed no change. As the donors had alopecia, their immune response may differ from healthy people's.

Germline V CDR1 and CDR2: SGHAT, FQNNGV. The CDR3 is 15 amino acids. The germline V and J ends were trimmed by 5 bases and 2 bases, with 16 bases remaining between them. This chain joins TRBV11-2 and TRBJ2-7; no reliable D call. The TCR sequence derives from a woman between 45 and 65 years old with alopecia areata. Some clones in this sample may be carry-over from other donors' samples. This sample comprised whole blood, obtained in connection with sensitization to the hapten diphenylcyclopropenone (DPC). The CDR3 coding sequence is TGTGCCAGCAGCCAGAACTTGGCCGCGCCCTACGAGCAGTACTTC. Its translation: CASSQNLAAPYEQYF.